This T cell receptor beta chain originates from a study of T-cell memory formation after mild COVID-19. One entry per CDR3 protein, called by TCRdb with MiXCR from the 5' RACE reads. The sample lists around 530,000 distinct CDR3 sequences; roughly 21% were seen once. The CDR3 runs to 18 residues. The germline V gene has CDR1 SGHAT and CDR2 FQNNGV. V shed 0 bases and J shed 0 bases, with 16 bases lying between them. This TCR came from an adult woman who had mild COVID-19 (a few samples of this study predate the infection). Cell type and time point are not known. Sequenced: PBMCs or a T cell subset sorted from them (not recorded which). V gene TRBV11-2 combines with J gene TRBJ2-3; D is undetermined. DNA of the CDR3: TGTGCCAGCAGCTTAGACCCCCGGACCGTAACTAGCACAGATACGCAGTATTTT. Protein sequence: CASSLDPRTVTSTDTQYF.